The clone carrying this TCR beta chain showed up many times. The antigen remains unidentified. The CDR3 length is 12 residues. V gave up 5 bases and J gave up 7 bases, with 12 bases separating them. The germline V gene encodes CDR1 MNHEY and CDR2 SMNVEV (reference sequence). The primer mix had 60 Vbeta and 13 Jbeta primers. Measured with immunoSEQ multiplex PCR; TCRdb has only the in-frame clones, and not every one. The data hold some 93,000 clones, with roughly 9.4% observed a single time. This sample is drawn from a study of cytomegalovirus exposure and HLA in healthy donors. The study's findings and limits: Analyses of presence/absence relied on an assumption of roughly uniform sequencing depth across donors.

V usage is TRBV27 and J usage is TRBJ2-7; weak D call: TRBD2 (7 bases). The sample was PBMCs. This clonotype was obtained from a man in his fifties in good health and CMV-seropositive. CDR3 sequence reads: CASSVRGGEQYF. Written as DNA, the CDR3 is TGTGCCAGCAGTGTCAGGGGAGGGGAGCAGTACTTC.